This T cell receptor (beta chain) was documented in a study of T cell repertoires in cytomegalovirus infection. Points from the study as a whole: Across the ex vivo response, the dominant clonotypes were HLA-C-restricted CMV-specific TCR beta clonotypes.

TCRdb re-derived calls from the reads in MiXCR, one entry per CDR3 protein. The data contain around 490,000 distinct CDR3 sequences, more than 20% of them singletons. Germline V gene data show CDR1 as KGHSH and CDR2 as LQKENI. V was shortened by 0 bases and J by 9 bases, with 14 bases between the two germline ends. CDR3 length: 14 residues. Comment on this clonotype: The target antigen is unknown.

This chain links TRBV18 with TRBJ1-1; D possibly corresponds to TRBD1 (5 bases). Sample: PBMCs. The TCR originated in a human donor in good health (CMV status not recorded). Some clones in this sample may be carry-over from other donors' samples. CDR3 DNA: TGTGCCAGCTCACCACCGTTCGGGGGATTACAAGCTTTCTTT. Translation: CASSPPFGGLQAFF.